The entry below describes one TCR beta chain. This sample is part of a study of blood T cell repertoires in COVID-19. Overall study context: Samples representing acute and convalescent COVID-19 were sourced from the United States, Italy and Spain. The cDNA or gDNA used as material had been derived from T cells, B-cell-depleted T cells, or PBMCs.

This table comes from immunoSEQ multiplex PCR, and its TCRdb copy is limited to in-frame clones, with some not included. The repertoire holds about 190,000 clones, with 80% to 85% as singletons. The CDR3 is 12 amino acids. J was trimmed by 15 bases and V by 5 bases; bases with no gene match: 10. The chain uses TRBV12-3 or TRBV12-4 and TRBJ2-1, with 7 positions matching TRBD1. This TCR was recovered from a human donor in a cohort sampled during active COVID-19. What was sequenced was peripheral blood. CDR3 DNA: TGTGCCAGCAGTCCCTACCGGGACAGTCTGTTCTTC. This sequence encodes CASSPYRDSLFF.